What follows describes a single TCR beta chain. It lacks a known antigen. One base away there is no much larger clone; base qualities are not given. This specimen comes from a study of blood T cells in healthy people across ages (dated by TCRdb to the mid-2010s). Looking at the study overall: Template switching captured roughly one uniquely barcoded TCR beta cDNA molecule per two T cells in model experiments. The study measured age-related changes in TCR beta repertoire diversity using deep sequencing normalized with unique cDNA molecular identifiers. Donors were grouped into four age groups: young (average about 15 years), middle-aged (roughly 38), aged (around 60) and long-lived (around 80). To avoid experimental bias, donors of different ages were spread randomly across the sequencing lanes. Two additional independent replicas of 1 million unique cDNA reads from the same blood draw were analyzed for two donors (one aged 18 to 30 and one aged 80 or older). Overall results and qualifications from the work: Conclusive comparison of naive and antigen-experienced compartments was prevented by the profiling of bulk unsorted PBMCs. Observed TCR beta diversity correlated strongly with the percentage of naive T cells measured by flow cytometry. Estimates of total diversity based on one million sequenced T cells were regarded as lower bounds and as underestimates. Compared with the aged group, the long-lived group had more naive CD4+ T cells, fewer expanded clones and increased TCR diversity, suggesting age selection. The CMV infection status of donors was not known, potentially confounding age-related changes in expanded clonotypes. As age increased, observed TCR beta diversity per million T cells dropped in a roughly linear way, and a significant reduction was already evident by age approximately 40.

Library generation was performed with 5' RACE. The instrument given in TCRdb is Illumina HiSeq 2500. A second roughly 7 to 11 cycle PCR used a sample-barcoded 5' primer and a J-beta primer mix. Each TCR beta cDNA molecule received a unique molecular identifier from a template-switch 5' adaptor carrying 12 random nucleotides. At least 2.5 million CDR3-containing paired-end reads were obtained from each sample. First-strand cDNA synthesis was performed from all RNA using the Mint cDNA synthesis kit, with priming by a TRBC-specific oligonucleotide. Following uracil-DNA glycosylase treatment, a first 18-cycle PCR with universal primers M1SS and BC2_uni_R was performed on all cDNA. On the study's bioinformatics: For normalization, 1 million high-quality reads were randomly selected from each sample, with every read carrying a distinct molecular identifier. Instead of being binned into consensus sequences, reads with shared molecular identifiers were discarded. MiTCR, with a Q25 quality threshold and the strictest error-elimination algorithm, was used for CDR3 identification, clonotype clustering and error correction. A nonparametric unseen species model with Euler transformation was used to estimate a lower bound on total TCR beta diversity. TCRdb redid the processing of the public reads, applying fastp at Q25 and MiXCR, and retained in-frame beta chains. Entries that share a CDR3 protein sequence are merged under the most common genes and DNA. In this record, the V and J calls reflect TCRdb's handling and not the investigators' own analysis. This sample gives about 730,000 distinct CDR3 sequences in total; 43% of them show up just once. The ten largest clones take up 20% to 25% of the sample.

The donors were a few dozen Caucasian individuals from Russia, aged about 6 to 95 years, who were systemically healthy. About 10 milliliters of peripheral blood were drawn from each donor into EDTA-treated Vacutainer tubes. Ficoll-Paque density-gradient centrifugation was used to isolate PBMCs, with at least 7 million per sample. Total RNA, at least 5.5 micrograms per sample, was extracted from PBMCs with Trizol reagent. For every donor, an aliquot of PBMCs went through flow cytometry to measure the percentages of naive CD45RAhigh/CD27high T cells. CDR1 DFQATT and CDR2 SNEGSKA are derived from the germline V gene (reference sequence). The V end loses 0 bases and the J end loses 0 bases, and a stretch of 11 bases separates them. The CDR3, cysteine through phenylalanine, is 16 amino acids long. The only DNA kept is the CDR3, 48 bases in frame from the first base.

The sequenced sample was blood. This receptor was obtained from a woman aged 60 to 75 in good health. Here the chain combines TRBV20-1 and TRBJ2-2, with no reliable assignment of the D segment. The CDR3 here reads CSARDLDAANTGELFF. In nucleotides, the sequence is TGCAGTGCTAGAGATTTAGACGCCGCGAACACCGGGGAGCTGTTTTTT.